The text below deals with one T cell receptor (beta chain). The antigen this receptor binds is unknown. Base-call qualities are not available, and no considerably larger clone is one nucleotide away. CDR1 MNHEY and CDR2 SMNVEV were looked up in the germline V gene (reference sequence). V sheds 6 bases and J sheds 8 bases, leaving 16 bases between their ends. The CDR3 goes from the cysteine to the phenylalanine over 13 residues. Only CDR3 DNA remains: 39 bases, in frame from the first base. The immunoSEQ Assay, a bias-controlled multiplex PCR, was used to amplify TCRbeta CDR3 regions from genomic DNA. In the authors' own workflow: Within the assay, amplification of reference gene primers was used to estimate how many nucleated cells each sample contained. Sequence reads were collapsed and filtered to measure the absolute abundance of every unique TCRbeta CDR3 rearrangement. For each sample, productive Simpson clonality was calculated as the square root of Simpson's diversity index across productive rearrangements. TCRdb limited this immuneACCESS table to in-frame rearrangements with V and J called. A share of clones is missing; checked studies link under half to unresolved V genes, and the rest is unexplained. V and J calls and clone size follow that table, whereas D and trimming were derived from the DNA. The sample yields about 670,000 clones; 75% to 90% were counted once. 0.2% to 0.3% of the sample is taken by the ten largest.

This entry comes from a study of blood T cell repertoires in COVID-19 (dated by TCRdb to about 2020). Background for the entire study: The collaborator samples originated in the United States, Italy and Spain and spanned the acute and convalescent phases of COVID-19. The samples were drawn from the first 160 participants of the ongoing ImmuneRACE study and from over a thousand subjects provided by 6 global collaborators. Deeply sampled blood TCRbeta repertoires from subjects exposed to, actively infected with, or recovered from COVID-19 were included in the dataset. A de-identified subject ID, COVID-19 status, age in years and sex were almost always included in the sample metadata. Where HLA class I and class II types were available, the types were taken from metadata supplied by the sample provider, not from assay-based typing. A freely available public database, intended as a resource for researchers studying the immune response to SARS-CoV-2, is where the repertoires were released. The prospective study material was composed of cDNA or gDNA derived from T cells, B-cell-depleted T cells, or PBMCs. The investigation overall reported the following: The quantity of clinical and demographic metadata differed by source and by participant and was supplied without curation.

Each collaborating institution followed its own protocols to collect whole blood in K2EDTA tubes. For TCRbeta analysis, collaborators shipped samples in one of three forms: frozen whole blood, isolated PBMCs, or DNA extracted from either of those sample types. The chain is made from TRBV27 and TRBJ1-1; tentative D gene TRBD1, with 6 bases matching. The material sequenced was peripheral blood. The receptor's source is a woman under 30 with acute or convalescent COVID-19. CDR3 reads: CASSITGGPEAFF. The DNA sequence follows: TGTGCCAGCAGCATCACGGGGGGCCCCGAAGCTTTCTTT.